This T cell receptor (beta chain) was sequenced for a study of identical twins. Study observations and caveats: Models underestimated out-of-frame TCR alpha sharing in monozygotic twins. Partly confounded zero-insertion analyses could result from invariant MAIT and iNKT cells.

TCRdb itself ran the 5' RACE reads through MiXCR, one entry per CDR3 protein. Of roughly 490,000 distinct CDR3 sequences listed, 13% to 15% are singletons. The CDR3 extends over 14 amino acids. Germline V CDR1 and CDR2: DFQATT, SNEGSKA (reference sequence). V was clipped by 1 base and J by 4 bases; unmatched bases: 4. With regard to this clonotype: Its cognate antigen is unknown.

These data also featured in a second study, about yellow fever vaccine responses in identical twins. From that second work: Twins reportedly showed a vaccine T cell response that seemed partly convergent and partly personalized.

Sequenced sample: CD4+ T cells sorted from blood. The genes are TRBV20-1 and TRBJ2-1; 7 bases match TRBD1. This TCR came from a woman younger than 35 in good health. CDR3 sequence (DNA): TGCAGTGCTAGAGTGACAGGGTCTTACAATGAGCAGTTCTTC. This codes for CSARVTGSYNEQFF.